One and the same sample provided the 27 T cell receptor beta chains below, sequenced in a study of HIV-infected patients and healthy controls. TCRdb independently ran MiXCR on the 5' RACE reads; one entry per CDR3 protein. Of about 64,000 distinct CDR3 sequences listed, under 25% are singletons. Sequencing was performed on CD4+ T cells from blood. Receptor source: a human donor in good health.

The chain has TRBV7-2 and TRBJ2-3; 8 nucleotides align to TRBD2. V dropped 4 bases and J dropped 6; count of bases not matched to a gene: 9. Per germline, CDR1 SGHTA and CDR2 FQGNSA. CDR3 size: 15 residues. The CDR3 nucleotides read TGTGCCAGCAGCTCCCGGCTAGCGGGCTTGGATACGCAGTATTTT. This encodes CASSSRLAGLDTQYF.

This clonotype was recorded many times. The chain joins TRBV4-3 to TRBJ1-1, with D unresolved. The germline V gene has CDR1 LGHNA and CDR2 YSLEER. V was pared by 7 bases and J by 2 bases, with 11 bases between. There are 13 residues in the CDR3. The CDR3 DNA follows: TGCGCCAGCACCCTGGACCGCAACACTGAAGCTTTCTTT. This translates into CASTLDRNTEAFF.

The gene calls are TRBV6-5 and TRBJ1-6, with D possibly TRBD1 on 6 matching bases. V was cut by 2 bases and J by 7 bases, with 12 bases left in between. Germline values: CDR1 MNHEY, CDR2 SVGAGI. The CDR3 loop spans 15 amino acids. CDR3 region: CASSYGRGRNSPLHF. In nucleotides, the CDR3 is TGTGCCAGCAGTTACGGCAGGGGCCGGAATTCACCCCTCCACTTT.

The sample holds a few counts of this clonotype. This rearrangement joins TRBV29-1 to TRBJ2-1; D could derive from TRBD1 or TRBD2 (5 bases each). The germline gives CDR1 SQVTM, CDR2 ANQGSEA. The CDR3 runs to 13 residues. V lost 7 bases, J lost 6 bases, and 16 bases lay in between. For the CDR3, the DNA is TGCAGCGCCGCCGGGACGACGAGCAATGAGCAGTTCTTC. Protein product: CSAAGTTSNEQFF.

The chain employs TRBV12-3 or TRBV12-4 and TRBJ2-3; no firm D call. Trimming left V 5 bases short and J 2 bases short, with 17 bases between. The CDR3 is 16 residues long. The CDR3 bases are TGTGCCAGCAGTCCCACTGATACAGTGGCCACAGATACGCAGTATTTT. Encoded protein: CASSPTDTVATDTQYF.

This clonotype was counted ten times or more. The chain employs TRBV3-1 and TRBJ1-5, with no clear D. Trimming pared 1 base from V and 3 bases from J, leaving 10 bases between. This CDR3 contains 15 residues. Germline CDR1 LGHDT, CDR2 YNNKEL (reference sequence). In DNA form, the CDR3 reads TGTGCCAGCAGCCAAGTCTTTGGACTCAATCAGCCCCAGCATTTT. It translates to CASSQVFGLNQPQHF.

This clonotype was counted a few times. The chain is built from TRBV15 and TRBJ1-3; D perhaps matches TRBD1 (5 bases). The germline CDR1 and CDR2 sequences are LNHNV and YYDKDF (reference sequence). The CDR3 has 15 residues. Trimming removed 0 bases at V and 2 bases at J, with 8 bases between. As DNA, the CDR3 is TGTGCCACCAGCAGAGACGGGGCTCCTGGAAACACCATATATTTT. It encodes CATSRDGAPGNTIYF.

This clonotype was detected a few times. As DNA, the CDR3 is TGTGCCATCAGGGGGACTTCGAACACCGGGGAGCTGTTTTTT. This gives the protein CAIRGTSNTGELFF. This chain uses TRBV10-3 with TRBJ2-2; tentative D call: TRBD2 (6 bases). This CDR3 is 14 amino acids long. CDR1 ENHRY and CDR2 SYGVKD come from the germline V gene. The V and J ends lost 6 bases and 0 bases respectively, with 8 bases between them.

The sample holds a few counts of this clonotype. V gene TRBV9 combines with J gene TRBJ1-2; tentatively, D is TRBD1 (6 bases). The germline gives CDR1 SGDLS, CDR2 YYNGEE. This CDR3 is 15 amino acids long. V lost 4 bases and J lost 0, with 13 bases in between. CDR3 sequence: CASSPTDSSNYGYTF. Written as DNA, the CDR3 is TGTGCCAGCAGCCCCACGGACAGTTCTAACTATGGCTACACCTTC. The whole variable domain, remainder taken from reference TRBV9 and TRBJ1-2, is DSGVTQTPKHLITATGQRVTLRCSPRSGDLSVYWYQQSLDQGLQFLIQYYNGEERAKGNILERFSAQQFPDLHSELNLSSLELGDSALYFCASSPTDSSNYGYTFGSGTRLTVV.

A remark on this clonotype: A much larger clone sits a single nucleotide away, making a read error possible. The chain couples TRBV7-8 to TRBJ1-3; no clear D. The CDR3 runs to 12 residues. Per the germline V gene, CDR1 is SGHVS and CDR2 is FQNEAQ. CDR3: CASRLDGSTIYF. The CDR3 DNA sequence: TGTGCCAGCAGGCTTGACGGAAGCACCATATATTTT.

The V and J genes are TRBV20-1 and TRBJ1-2; D is unclear. With 5 bases removed from V and 0 bases from J, the gap between germline ends came to 16 bases. The germline gives CDR1 DFQATT, CDR2 SNEGSKA (reference sequence). The CDR3 totals 15 residues. In nucleotides, the CDR3 is TGCAGTGCTGCCGGGGAGGGCATGGCTAACTATGGCTACACCTTC. It specifies CSAAGEGMANYGYTF.

In this sample, this clonotype turned up a few times. The chain links TRBV3-1 to TRBJ2-5; D gene ambiguous. The CDR3 has 13 residues. CDR1 and CDR2 (germline): LGHDT, YNNKEL (reference sequence). V lost 4 bases, J lost 5 bases, and 11 bases lay in between. The CDR3 region has the DNA TGTGCCAGCAGCCCCCTGGCGCGGGAGACCCAGTACTTC. Its protein is CASSPLARETQYF.

This clonotype appeared many times. This chain uses TRBV7-9 with TRBJ2-5, with TRBD2 as a possible D gene (5 bases). Per the germline V gene, CDR1 is SEHNR and CDR2 is FQNEAQ (reference sequence). CDR3 length: 15 residues. Trimming stripped 2 bases from V and 4 bases from J, with 14 bases between. The CDR3 nucleotides are TGTGCCAGCAGCTTAAACAGCCTGGCGGGAGAGACCCAGTACTTC. Encoded protein: CASSLNSLAGETQYF.

This chain connects TRBV20-1 to TRBJ1-4, with D maybe TRBD1 (6 bases). CDR3 size: 15 residues. V dropped 0 bases and J dropped 7 bases, with 15 bases sitting between them. Germline-derived CDR1 and CDR2 are DFQATT and SNEGSKA (reference sequence). The CDR3 DNA follows: TGCAGTGCTAGAGATCACAGGGTGGGTCGTGAAAAACTGTTTTTT. It encodes CSARDHRVGREKLFF.

This clonotype turned up a few times. The chain links TRBV14 to TRBJ2-1; 13 nucleotides match TRBD2. The J segment lost 4 bases and the V segment lost 1 base, leaving 4 bases of the junction unmatched. This CDR3 region has 17 residues. CDR1 and CDR2 (germline): SGHDN, FVKESK. CDR3 coding DNA: TGTGCCAGCAGCCAAGGGACTAGCGGGAGCCTGTACAATGAGCAGTTCTTC. Protein: CASSQGTSGSLYNEQFF. Complete variable domain (other parts from reference TRBV14 and TRBJ2-1): EAGVTQFPSHSVIEKGQTVTLRCDPISGHDNLYWYRRVMGKEIKFLLHFVKESKQDESGMPNNRFLAERTGGTYSTLKVQPAELEDSGVYFCASSQGTSGSLYNEQFFGPGTRLTVL.

In regard to this clonotype: This may be a read error, as it is one base from a much larger clone. The chain carries TRBV10-2 and TRBJ2-3, with TRBD2 matching over 7 bases. The germline V gene has CDR1 WSHSY and CDR2 SAAADI. This CDR3 region has 14 residues. As DNA, the CDR3 is TGCGCCAGCACGGACACCCCCGCGGGGGATACGGAGTATTTT. Amino acids: CASTDTPAGDTEYF.

This rearrangement joins TRBV3-1 to TRBJ2-6; no reliable D call. Trimming pared 8 bases from V and 0 bases from J, leaving 8 bases between. The length of the CDR3 is 14 residues. The germline V gene has CDR1 LGHDT and CDR2 YNNKEL (reference sequence). The CDR3 sequence: CASSDFSGANVLTF. CDR3 nucleotide sequence: TGTGCCAGCTCCGACTTCTCTGGGGCCAACGTCCTGACTTTC.

This clonotype was counted only a few times. This chain links TRBV5-1 with TRBJ2-2, with TRBD2 matching over 8 bases. V dropped 4 bases and J dropped 1; count of bases not matched to a gene: 3. Germline loops: CDR1 SGHRS, CDR2 YFSETQ. This CDR3 has 15 residues. The CDR3 DNA sequence: TGCGCCAGCAGCGGACTAGCAAGGAACACCGGGGAGCTGTTTTTT. Amino acid sequence: CASSGLARNTGELFF. Full variable domain (rest looked up from reference TRBV5-1 and TRBJ2-2): KAGVTQTPRYLIKTRGQQVTLSCSPISGHRSVSWYQQTPGQGLQFLFEYFSETQRNKGNFPGRFSGRQFSNSRSEMNVSTLELGDSALYLCASSGLARNTGELFFGEGSRLTVL.

The chain links TRBV14 to TRBJ1-3, with D tentatively TRBD1 (6 bases). CDR1 SGHDN and CDR2 FVKESK come from the germline V gene. The CDR3 has 18 residues. V gave up 7 bases and J gave up 0 bases, with 22 bases separating them. The CDR3 DNA reads as TGTGCCAGCACCAAATTCCCCTTAACGACAGGCTCTGGAAACACCATATATTTT. Its protein is CASTKFPLTTGSGNTIYF.

J is TRBJ2-3 and V is TRBV12-3 or TRBV12-4; 12 positions match TRBD2. Trimming at V came to 4 bases and at J to 4 bases, leaving 3 bases not matched to a gene. The CDR3 consists of 15 residues. The CDR3 loop reads CASSSRLAGADTQYF. In nucleotides, the CDR3 is TGTGCCAGCAGTTCCCGACTAGCGGGGGCAGATACGCAGTATTTT.

This clonotype was observed at least ten times. The chain uses TRBV6-5 and TRBJ1-3; D is undetermined. V was pared by 2 bases and J by 9 bases, with 11 bases between. The CDR3 runs 13 residues. Germline CDR1 and CDR2: MNHEY and SVGAGI. The CDR3 loop reads CASSYERGSTIYF. The CDR3 region has the DNA TGTGCCAGCAGTTACGAGCGAGGGTCCACCATATATTTT.

This clonotype turned up a few times. The chain carries TRBV27 and TRBJ2-7, with a tentative D call TRBD2 (7 bases). V was clipped by 2 bases and J by 0 bases, with 17 bases between them. This CDR3 has 17 residues. Per germline, CDR1 MNHEY and CDR2 SMNVEV (reference sequence). DNA of the CDR3: TGTGCCAGCAGTTTAAAACCCGGGGGGCCGTTCTCCTACGAGCAGTACTTC. Translated, it gives CASSLKPGGPFSYEQYF.

This clonotype was seen a handful of times. V and J are TRBV6-5 and TRBJ2-3, with D uncertain. Germline values: CDR1 MNHEY, CDR2 SVGAGI. Trimming stripped 4 bases from V and 2 bases from J, with 13 bases between. This CDR3 has 15 residues. CDR3 region: CASSWSGSPTDTQYF. For the CDR3, the DNA is TGTGCCAGCAGTTGGTCGGGCAGTCCCACAGATACGCAGTATTTT.

This chain uses TRBV11-2 with TRBJ2-5; D is unresolved. The CDR3 covers 13 residues. In germline, CDR1 is SGHAT, CDR2 FQNNGV. Deletions cut 5 bases from V and 5 bases from J, with 12 bases between. This CDR3 reads CASSLRPGETQYF. DNA for the CDR3: TGTGCCAGCAGCCTCCGGCCCGGCGAGACCCAGTACTTC.

The V call is TRBV18, the J call TRBJ1-5; D may be TRBD1 (5 bases). The CDR3 spans 17 residues. Looked up from germline, CDR1 is KGHSH and CDR2 is LQKENI. Deletions cut 6 bases from V and 0 bases from J, with 18 bases between. The CDR3 bases are TGTGCCAGCTCCCCCGGGCGAGGGGCGAATAGCAATCAGCCCCAGCATTTT. Amino acids: CASSPGRGANSNQPQHF.

The gene calls are TRBV5-1 and TRBJ1-1, with 8 bases that match TRBD1. Germline CDR1 is SGHRS and CDR2 is YFSETQ. Germline trimming cut 1 base from V and 1 base from J; bases unmatched to any gene: 3. The CDR3 spans 15 residues. The CDR3, as DNA: TGCGCCAGCAGCTTGTTCGGGACAGGGAACACTGAAGCTTTCTTT. Encoded protein: CASSLFGTGNTEAFF.

This clonotype was observed a handful of times. This chain links TRBV19 with TRBJ2-7; the D gene is possibly TRBD1 (6 bases). V lost 5 bases, J lost 5 bases, and 22 bases lay in between. The V gene's germline CDR1 is LNHDA and CDR2 SQIVND (reference sequence). The CDR3 loop spans 16 amino acids. CDR3 nucleotides: TGTGCCAGTAGTGGTGTGGGGGCTGGCGATAGGAACGAGCAGTACTTC. Translated: CASSGVGAGDRNEQYF.